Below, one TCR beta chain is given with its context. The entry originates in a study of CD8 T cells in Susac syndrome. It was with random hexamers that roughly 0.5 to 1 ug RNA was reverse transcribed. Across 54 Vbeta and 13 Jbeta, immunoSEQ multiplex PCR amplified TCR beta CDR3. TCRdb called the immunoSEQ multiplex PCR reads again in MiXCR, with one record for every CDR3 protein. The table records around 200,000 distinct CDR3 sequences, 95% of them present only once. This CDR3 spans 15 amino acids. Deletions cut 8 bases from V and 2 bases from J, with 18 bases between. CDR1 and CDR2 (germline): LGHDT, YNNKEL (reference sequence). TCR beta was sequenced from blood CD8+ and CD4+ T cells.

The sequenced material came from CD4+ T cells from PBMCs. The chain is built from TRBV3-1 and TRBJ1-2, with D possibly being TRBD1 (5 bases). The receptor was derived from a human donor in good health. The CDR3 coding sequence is TGTGCCAGCTCCCCAACCCGAGCAGGGAACTATGGCTACACCTTC. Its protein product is CASSPTRAGNYGYTF.